These 25 T cell receptor beta chains share one sample of origin, sequenced in a study of cytomegalovirus exposure and HLA in healthy donors. It was with 60 Vbeta and 13 Jbeta primers that the PCR ran. The assay was immunoSEQ multiplex PCR, and TCRdb's table has in-frame clones only and misses some. The sample contains some 170,000 clones, roughly 79% of which appear only once. The sequencing input was PBMCs. The receptors originated from a man in his forties in good health and CMV-seropositive.

The chain carries TRBV29-1 and TRBJ2-3, with D tentatively TRBD2 (6 bases). The germline CDR1 and CDR2 sequences are SQVTM and ANQGSEA. The CDR3 covers 13 residues. Trimming took off 6 bases at V and 5 bases at J, with 15 bases between the two ends. The CDR3 reads CSVGGGQQDTQYF. The CDR3 DNA sequence: TGCAGCGTCGGCGGAGGGCAACAAGATACGCAGTATTTT.

The chain has TRBV19 and TRBJ1-4, with 12 bases that match TRBD1. V was pared by 8 bases and J by 3 bases, with 7 bases of the junction left unmatched. Germline lookup yields CDR1 LNHDA and CDR2 SQIVND (reference sequence). The CDR3 is 16 amino acids. The CDR3 DNA sequence: TGTGCCAGTCGGCTGGGACAGGGGGCGTCTAATGAAAAACTGTTTTTT. It specifies CASRLGQGASNEKLFF.

The CDR3: CASSLVAQGFYEQYF. As DNA, the CDR3 is TGCGCCAGCAGCTTGGTGGCCCAGGGGTTCTACGAGCAGTACTTC. V is TRBV5-1 and J is TRBJ2-7, with a possible D match to TRBD1 (6 bases). Between the trimmed V and J ends, which lost 0 bases and 3 bases, there was a span of 13 bases. The length of the CDR3 is 15 residues. Germline CDR1 is SGHRS and CDR2 is YFSETQ.

This clone has only a few counts. The gene calls are TRBV15 and TRBJ2-2; D uncertain. Trimming removed 3 bases from V and 4 bases from J, with 9 bases in between. From germline, CDR1 is LNHNV and CDR2 YYDKDF (reference sequence). The CDR3 totals 14 residues. This CDR3 reads CATSRVRGTGELFF. CDR3 DNA: TGTGCCACCAGCAGGGTACGAGGCACCGGGGAGCTGTTTTTT.

V and J are TRBV5-4 and TRBJ1-1; 10 positions match TRBD1. After removal of 3 bases from V and 2 bases from J, the junction contained 7 bases not matched to a gene. CDR1 SGHNT and CDR2 YYREEE come from the germline V gene (reference sequence). The CDR3 runs to 16 residues. CDR3 in amino acids: CASSSPGQGYNTEAFF. CDR3 sequence (DNA): TGTGCCAGCAGCTCGCCGGGACAGGGGTATAACACTGAAGCTTTCTTT.

Note on this clone: One end of the junction does not line up with germline, which may come from a read error. The chain employs TRBV6-6 and TRBJ2-6, with D perhaps TRBD1 (5 bases). Per germline, CDR1 MNHNY and CDR2 SVGAGI (reference sequence). CDR3 length: 15 amino acids. The CDR3 protein is CASSTYLSGANGLTF. In DNA, the CDR3 is TGTGCCAGCAGCACTTACCTCTCTGGGGCCAACGGCCTGACTTTC.

The chain couples TRBV5-1 to TRBJ2-5; no firm D call. With 2 bases removed from V and 4 bases from J, the gap between germline ends came to 12 bases. Germline V gives CDR1 SGHRS, CDR2 YFSETQ. This CDR3 is 14 amino acids long. CDR3 loop: CASSLLQPRETQYF. The DNA for the CDR3 is TGCGCCAGCAGCTTACTCCAACCAAGAGAGACCCAGTACTTC.

The V call is TRBV18, the J call TRBJ2-1; D is unclear. The germline V gene has CDR1 KGHSH and CDR2 LQKENI. V was clipped by 3 bases and J by 7 bases, with 13 bases between them. This CDR3 has 14 residues. The CDR3 coding sequence is TGTGCCAGCTCACCCATCTCTAAGCCAAATGAGCAGTTCTTC. Its translation is CASSPISKPNEQFF. Variable domain in full (rest from reference TRBV18 and TRBJ2-1): NAGVMQNPRHLVRRRGQEARLRCSPMKGHSHVYWYRQLPEEGLKFMVYLQKENIIDESGMPKERFSAEFPKEGPSILRIQQVVRGDSAAYFCASSPISKPNEQFFGPGTRLTVL.

This clone was detected only a few times. The chain carries TRBV30 and TRBJ2-7; the match to TRBD2 covers 8 bases. The V gene's germline CDR1 is GTSNPN and CDR2 SVGIG (reference sequence). The CDR3 is 14 amino acids. V shed 5 bases and J 1 base; nucleotides not matched to a gene: 7. The CDR3 DNA sequence: TGTGCCTGGTCTGGGACTAGGGCTTCCTACGAGCAGTACTTC. Protein sequence: CAWSGTRASYEQYF.

The gene calls are TRBV7-9 and TRBJ2-1; TRBD2 might be the D (6 bases). Germline CDR1 reads SEHNR; CDR2 reads FQNEAQ (reference sequence). V shed 4 bases and J shed 15 bases, with 16 bases lying between them. The CDR3 is 12 residues long. The CDR3: CASSSSGTSSFF. CDR3 bases: TGTGCCAGCAGCTCCTCGGGGACTTCGTCGTTCTTC.

CDR3 protein: CASSLDQALGTQYF. In nucleotides, the CDR3 is TGTGCCAGCAGCTTAGATCAGGCCCTTGGGACCCAGTACTTC. The chain is built from TRBV11-2 and TRBJ2-5; D unclear. The CDR3 consists of 14 residues. Germline loops: CDR1 SGHAT, CDR2 FQNNGV. The V end lost 0 bases, the J end lost 7 bases, and 12 bases lay between the germline ends.

The table lists this clone with a count of one. The chain uses TRBV18 and TRBJ2-3; perhaps TRBD2 as D (5 bases). V shed 2 bases and J shed 0 bases, with 15 bases lying between them. This CDR3 spans 17 amino acids. Germline CDR1 and CDR2: KGHSH and LQKENI. The CDR3 coding sequence is TGTGCCAGCTCACCAGGGAGTAGGTCGGGCAGCACAGATACGCAGTATTTT. This translates into CASSPGSRSGSTDTQYF.

This chain uses TRBV6-5 with TRBJ2-5, with 7 bases lining up with TRBD1. Germline trimming cut 4 bases from V and 5 bases from J; bases unmatched to any gene: 7. The CDR3 totals 14 residues. Germline V lookup: CDR1 MNHEY, CDR2 SVGAGI. This chain's CDR3 is CASSLQGFGETQYF. CDR3 nucleotide sequence: TGTGCCAGCAGTTTACAGGGGTTTGGGGAGACCCAGTACTTC.

The chain uses TRBV29-1 and TRBJ1-4; the D is unclear. The CDR3 covers 12 residues. V was shortened by 4 bases and J by 7 bases, with 10 bases between the two germline ends. Looked up from germline, CDR1 is SQVTM and CDR2 is ANQGSEA. DNA of the CDR3: TGCAGCGTTGGGGCGTCATCTGAAAAACTGTTTTTT. Its protein is CSVGASSEKLFF.

This clone has only one observation. The chain joins TRBV19 to TRBJ1-5, with 9 nucleotides matching TRBD1. Losses at the gene ends were 5 bases for V and 6 bases for J; bases not matched to a gene: 8. Germline CDR1 and CDR2: LNHDA and SQIVND (reference sequence). The CDR3 is 15 amino acids. The DNA for the CDR3 is TGTGCCAGTAGTTCGTCGACAGGGGGATTTCAGCCCCAGCATTTT. Residues: CASSSSTGGFQPQHF.

This chain joins TRBV4-2 and TRBJ2-1, with 8 bases matching TRBD2. The CDR3 extends over 18 amino acids. The germline V gene has CDR1 LGHNA and CDR2 YNFKEQ. The V gene end was trimmed by 0 bases and the J gene end by 1 base; junction bases not matched to a gene: 8. For the CDR3, the DNA is TGTGCCAGCAGCCAAGAGGGGGCTAGCGGGTATTCCTACAATGAGCAGTTCTTC. Translated: CASSQEGASGYSYNEQFF.

The gene calls are TRBV11-2 and TRBJ1-1; TRBD1 matches at 8 bases. This CDR3 has 14 residues. V was clipped by 4 bases and J by 5 bases; unmatched bases: 6. Germline assignment: CDR1 SGHAT and CDR2 FQNNGV. The CDR3 DNA follows: TGTGCCAGCAGCTATGACAGGGGTGGGACTGAAGCTTTCTTT. It yields the protein CASSYDRGGTEAFF. Variable domain in full (rest from reference TRBV11-2 and TRBJ1-1): EAGVAQSPRYKIIEKRQSVAFWCNPISGHATLYWYQQILGQGPKLLIQFQNNGVVDDSQLPKDRFSAERLKGVDSTLKIQPAKLEDSAVYLCASSYDRGGTEAFFGQGTRLTVV.

Of note for this clone: One end of the junction fails to match germline, which may point to a read error. This chain connects TRBV5-1 to TRBJ2-4; D is undetermined. Germline CDR1 reads SGHRS; CDR2 reads YFSETQ. The CDR3 runs 13 residues. The CDR3 DNA sequence: TGCGCCAGCAGTAGTAAAGAAACAAACAGTCAGTACTTC. The encoded protein is CASSSKETNSQYF.

This chain uses TRBV18 with TRBJ1-1, with D perhaps TRBD1 (5 bases). With 3 bases removed from V and 4 bases from J, the gap between germline ends came to 12 bases. Germline lookup yields CDR1 KGHSH and CDR2 LQKENI. This CDR3 region has 14 residues. The CDR3 spells CASSPGDFGTEAFF. CDR3 in DNA: TGTGCCAGCTCACCGGGGGACTTTGGCACTGAAGCTTTCTTT.

This chain connects TRBV4-1 to TRBJ1-2, with D perhaps TRBD1 (5 bases). The V and J ends lost 1 base and 2 bases respectively, with 8 bases between them. Per the germline V gene, CDR1 is MGHRA and CDR2 is YSYEKL. The CDR3 consists of 14 residues. CDR3 bases: TGCGCCAGCAGCCAAGGGGGCCGCAACTATGGCTACACCTTC. It encodes CASSQGGRNYGYTF.

This clone was recorded a few times. The chain couples TRBV27 to TRBJ2-4; 8 bases align to TRBD1. This CDR3 region has 13 residues. Losses at the gene ends were 5 bases for V and 6 bases for J; bases not matched to a gene: 3. Germline CDR1 is MNHEY and CDR2 is SMNVEV (reference sequence). Here the CDR3 reads CASSADRGNIQYF. CDR3 bases: TGTGCCAGCAGTGCTGACAGGGGAAACATTCAGTACTTC.

The chain links TRBV6-6 to TRBJ1-3; D is uncertain. The CDR3 has 16 amino acids. Germline CDR1 is MNHNY and CDR2 is SVGAGI (reference sequence). V was shortened by 6 bases and J by 0 bases, with 15 bases between the two germline ends. In DNA, the CDR3 is TGTGCCAGCAGCCCGTATGAGGGTCTCTCTGGAAACACCATATATTTT. This sequence encodes CASSPYEGLSGNTIYF.

This chain connects TRBV27 to TRBJ2-7; maybe TRBD2 (5 bases). The germline CDR1 and CDR2 sequences are MNHEY and SMNVEV (reference sequence). This CDR3 has 14 residues. Trimming took off 4 bases at V and 7 bases at J, with 17 bases between the two ends. As DNA, the CDR3 is TGTGCCAGCAGTTCTCCACTAGTTCCTGGAGAGCAGTACTTC. It yields the protein CASSSPLVPGEQYF.

The chain recombines TRBV6-1 with TRBJ1-4; perhaps TRBD1 as D (6 bases). The V gene lost 1 base and the J gene lost 7 bases, with 22 bases spanning the gap. This CDR3 is built from 18 residues. Germline V gives CDR1 MNHNS, CDR2 SASEGT. This CDR3 reads CASSEVRSSLGAREKLFF. The CDR3 DNA reads TGTGCCAGCAGTGAAGTGCGGTCCTCACTGGGGGCTCGTGAAAAACTGTTTTTT.

The rearrangement links TRBV7-2 to TRBJ2-7; TRBD2 matches at 7 bases. The CDR3 length is 14 residues. J gave up 3 bases and V 2 bases, and 4 bases lay outside the gene matches. Germline CDR1 reads SGHTA; CDR2 reads FQGNSA. CDR3 in amino acids: CASSLRSSGYEQYF. In nucleotides, the CDR3 is TGTGCCAGCAGCTTAAGGTCTAGCGGCTACGAGCAGTACTTC.